This is a list of T cell receptor beta chains from one sample in a study of shared clonotypes between healthy human individuals. Profiled with immunoSEQ multiplex PCR; TCRdb holds only in-frame clones, not every one. The sample lists roughly 1,600,000 clones; less than 99% were seen once. Sample: naive CD4+ T cells sorted from blood. The receptors stem from a young man in good health. Each CDR3 is given with its conserved first and last residue. A D gene is named only where the DNA matches it firmly.

D: TRBD1
J: TRBJ1-4
V: TRBV18
CDR3: CASSRRDRGNEKLFF
DNA: TGTGCCAGCTCACGCAGAGACAGGGGGAATGAAAAACTGTTTTTT

D: TRBD2
J: TRBJ2-1
V: TRBV2
CDR3: CASSEGTSNEQFF
DNA: TGTGCCAGCAGTGAAGGGACTAGCAATGAGCAGTTCTTC

D: .
J: TRBJ2-6
V: TRBV7-2
CDR3: CASSLRRSGANVLTF
DNA: TGTGCCAGCAGCTTAAGAAGATCTGGGGCCAACGTCCTGACTTTC

D: .
J: TRBJ2-1
V: TRBV9
CDR3: CASSVGVASASLINEQFF
DNA: TGTGCCAGCAGCGTAGGGGTGGCTAGCGCGAGCCTAATCAATGAGCAGTTCTTC

D: .
J: TRBJ1-4
V: TRBV7-8
CDR3: CASSRRGSGKLFF
DNA: TGTGCCAGCAGCCGAAGAGGTTCGGGAAAACTGTTTTTT

D: .
J: TRBJ2-7
V: TRBV25-1
CDR3: CASSRGDMAVFEGEQYF
DNA: TGTGCCAGCAGCCGGGGGGACATGGCCGTCTTCGAGGGCGAGCAGTACTTC

D: .
J: TRBJ2-5
V: TRBV7-8
CDR3: CASSVRGQETQYF
DNA: TGTGCCAGCAGTGTTAGGGGGCAAGAGACCCAGTACTTC

D: .
J: TRBJ2-7
V: TRBV4-2
CDR3: CASSQDIIIDEQYF
DNA: TGTGCCAGCAGCCAAGACATTATAATAGACGAGCAGTACTTC

D: .
J: TRBJ1-3
V: TRBV2
CDR3: CASSTEDSLSGNTIYF
DNA: TGTGCCAGCAGTACAGAGGACAGTCTCTCTGGAAACACCATATATTTT

D: .
J: TRBJ2-7
V: TRBV7-9
CDR3: CASRQDSYEQYF
DNA: TGTGCCAGCAGACAAGACAGCTACGAGCAGTACTTC

D: TRBD1
J: TRBJ2-7
V: TRBV5-1
CDR3: CASSLAGTGAYEQYF
DNA: TGCGCCAGCAGCTTGGCAGGGACAGGTGCCTACGAGCAGTACTTC

D: TRBD1
J: TRBJ1-3
V: TRBV9
CDR3: CASSVAPGTGLRTGNTIYF
DNA: TGTGCCAGCAGCGTAGCCCCCGGGACAGGGCTACGAACTGGAAACACCATATATTTT

D: TRBD1
J: TRBJ2-2
V: TRBV7-8
CDR3: CASSLPGQGRGGELFF
DNA: TGTGCCAGCAGCCTACCGGGACAGGGGCGGGGCGGGGAGCTGTTTTTT

D: .
J: TRBJ2-7
V: TRBV5-4
CDR3: CASSHAQAFTYEQYF
DNA: TGTGCCAGCAGCCACGCGCAGGCTTTTACCTACGAGCAGTACTTC

D: TRBD2
J: TRBJ2-7
V: TRBV11-3
CDR3: CASSLREGSSYEQYF
DNA: TGTGCCAGCAGCCTCCGGGAGGGTTCATCCTACGAGCAGTACTTC

D: .
J: TRBJ2-4
V: TRBV5-5
CDR3: CASSIFHLAKNIQYF
DNA: TGTGCCAGCAGCATCTTTCACCTAGCCAAAAACATTCAGTACTTC

D: TRBD1
J: TRBJ2-7
V: TRBV5-1
CDR3: CASSFDRAYEQYF
DNA: TGCGCCAGCAGCTTTGACAGGGCCTACGAGCAGTACTTC

D: .
J: TRBJ2-7
V: TRBV6-5
CDR3: CASRSNYEQYF
DNA: TGTGCCAGCAGATCGAACTACGAGCAGTACTTC

D: .
J: TRBJ2-3
V: TRBV5-1
CDR3: CASSPGSERLRVRDTQYF
DNA: TGCGCCAGCAGCCCTGGTAGCGAGCGGTTGCGTGTGAGGGATACGCAGTATTTT

D: .
J: TRBJ2-5
V: TRBV28
CDR3: CASSLVRFQETQYF
DNA: TGTGCCAGCAGTTTAGTGCGGTTCCAAGAGACCCAGTACTTC